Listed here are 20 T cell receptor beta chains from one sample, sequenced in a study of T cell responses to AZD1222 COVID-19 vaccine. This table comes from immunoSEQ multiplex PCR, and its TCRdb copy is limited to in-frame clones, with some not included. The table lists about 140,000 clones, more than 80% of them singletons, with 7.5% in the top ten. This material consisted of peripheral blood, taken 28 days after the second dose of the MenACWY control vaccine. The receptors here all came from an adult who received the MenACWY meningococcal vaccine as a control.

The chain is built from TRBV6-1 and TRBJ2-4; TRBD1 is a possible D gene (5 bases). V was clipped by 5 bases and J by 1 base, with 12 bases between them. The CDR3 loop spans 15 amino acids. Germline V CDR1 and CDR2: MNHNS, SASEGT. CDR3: CASSTKQVAKNIQYF. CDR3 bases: TGTGCCAGCAGTACTAAACAGGTGGCCAAAAACATTCAGTACTTC.

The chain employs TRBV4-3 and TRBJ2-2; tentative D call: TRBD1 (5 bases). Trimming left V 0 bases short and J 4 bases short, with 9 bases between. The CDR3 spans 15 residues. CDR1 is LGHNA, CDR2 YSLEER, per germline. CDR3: CASSQDRQITGELFF. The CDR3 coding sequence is TGCGCCAGCAGCCAAGATCGACAGATCACCGGGGAGCTGTTTTTT.

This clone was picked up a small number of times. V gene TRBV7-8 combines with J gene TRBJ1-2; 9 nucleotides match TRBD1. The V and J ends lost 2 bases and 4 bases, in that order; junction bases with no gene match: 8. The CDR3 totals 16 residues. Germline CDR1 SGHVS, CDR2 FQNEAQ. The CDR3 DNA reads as TGTGCCAGCAGCTTAAGACAGGGGGGTCGAACCTATGGCTACACCTTC. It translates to CASSLRQGGRTYGYTF.

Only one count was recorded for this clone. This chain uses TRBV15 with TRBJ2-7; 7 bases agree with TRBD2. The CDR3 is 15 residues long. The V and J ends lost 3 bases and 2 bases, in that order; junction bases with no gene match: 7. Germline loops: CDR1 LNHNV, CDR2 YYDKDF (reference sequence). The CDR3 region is CATSRNRGEPYEQYF. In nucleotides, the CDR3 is TGTGCCACCAGCAGGAACCGGGGGGAACCCTACGAGCAGTACTTC. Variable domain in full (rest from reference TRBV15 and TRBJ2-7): DAMVIQNPRYQVTQFGKPVTLSCSQTLNHNVMYWYQQKSSQAPKLLFHYYDKDFNNEADTPDNFQSRRPNTSFCFLDIRSPGLGDTAMYLCATSRNRGEPYEQYFGPGTRLTVT.

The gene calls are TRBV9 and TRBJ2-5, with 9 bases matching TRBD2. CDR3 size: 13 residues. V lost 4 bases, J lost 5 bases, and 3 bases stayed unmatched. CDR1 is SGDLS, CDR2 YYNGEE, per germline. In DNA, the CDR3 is TGTGCCAGCAGCCTGGGACTAGCCGAGACCCAGTACTTC. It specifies CASSLGLAETQYF.

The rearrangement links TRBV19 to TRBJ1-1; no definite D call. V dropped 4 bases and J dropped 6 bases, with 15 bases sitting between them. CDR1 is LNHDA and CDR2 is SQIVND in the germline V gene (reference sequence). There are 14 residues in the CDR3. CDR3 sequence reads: CASSTLPVLSEAFF. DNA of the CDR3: TGTGCCAGTAGTACCCTCCCGGTGTTATCTGAAGCTTTCTTT.

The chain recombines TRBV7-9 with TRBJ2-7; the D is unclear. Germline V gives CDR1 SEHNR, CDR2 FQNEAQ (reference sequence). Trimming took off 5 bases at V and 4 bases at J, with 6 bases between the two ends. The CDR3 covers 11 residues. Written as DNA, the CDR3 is TGTGCCAGCAGCCGGAGTTACGAGCAGTACTTC. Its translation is CASSRSYEQYF.

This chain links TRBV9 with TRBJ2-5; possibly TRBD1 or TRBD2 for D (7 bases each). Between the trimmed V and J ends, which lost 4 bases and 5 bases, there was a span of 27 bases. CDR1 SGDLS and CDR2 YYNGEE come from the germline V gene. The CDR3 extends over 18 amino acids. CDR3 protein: CASSPSMGGTAYPETQYF. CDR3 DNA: TGTGCCAGCAGCCCGTCCATGGGGGGGACAGCCTACCCCGAGACCCAGTACTTC.

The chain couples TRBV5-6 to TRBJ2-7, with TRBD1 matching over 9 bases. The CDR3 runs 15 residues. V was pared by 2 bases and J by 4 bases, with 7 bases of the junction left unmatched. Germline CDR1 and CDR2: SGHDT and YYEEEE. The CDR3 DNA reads TGTGCCAGCAGCTTACTACTGACAGGGGGATACGAGCAGTACTTC. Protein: CASSLLLTGGYEQYF. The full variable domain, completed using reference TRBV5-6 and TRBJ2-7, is DAGVTQSPTHLIKTRGQQVTLRCSPKSGHDTVSWYQQALGQGPQFIFQYYEEEERQRGNFPDRFSGHQFPNYSSELNVNALLLGDSALYLCASSLLLTGGYEQYFGPGTRLTVT.

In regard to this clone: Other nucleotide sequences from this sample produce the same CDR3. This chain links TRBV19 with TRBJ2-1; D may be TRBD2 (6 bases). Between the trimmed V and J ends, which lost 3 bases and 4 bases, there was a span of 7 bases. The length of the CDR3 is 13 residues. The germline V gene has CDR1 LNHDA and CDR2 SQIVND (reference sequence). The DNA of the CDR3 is TGTGCCAGTAGTATCGGGGGATACAATGAGCAGTTCTTC. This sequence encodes CASSIGGYNEQFF. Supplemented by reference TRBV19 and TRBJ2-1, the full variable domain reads DGGITQSPKYLFRKEGQNVTLSCEQNLNHDAMYWYRQDPGQGLRLIYYSQIVNDFQKGDIAEGYSVSREKKESFPLTVTSAQKNPTAFYLCASSIGGYNEQFFGPGTRLTVL.

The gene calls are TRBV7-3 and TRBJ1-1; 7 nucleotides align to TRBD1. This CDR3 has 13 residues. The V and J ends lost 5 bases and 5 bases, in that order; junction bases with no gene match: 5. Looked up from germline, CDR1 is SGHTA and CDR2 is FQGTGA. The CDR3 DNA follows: TGTGCCAGCAGCCTTACAGGGGTTACTGAAGCTTTCTTT. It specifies CASSLTGVTEAFF.

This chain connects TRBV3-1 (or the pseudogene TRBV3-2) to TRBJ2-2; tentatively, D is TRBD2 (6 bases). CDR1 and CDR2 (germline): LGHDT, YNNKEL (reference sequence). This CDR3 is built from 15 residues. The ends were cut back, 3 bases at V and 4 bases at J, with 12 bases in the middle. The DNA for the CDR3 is TGTGCCAGCAGCCAGGGCGGGGCTACCACCGGGGAGCTGTTTTTT. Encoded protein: CASSQGGATTGELFF.

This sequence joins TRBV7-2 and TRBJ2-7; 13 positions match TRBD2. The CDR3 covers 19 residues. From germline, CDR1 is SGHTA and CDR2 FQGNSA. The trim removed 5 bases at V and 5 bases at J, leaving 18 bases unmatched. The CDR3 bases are TGTGCCAGCAGCCCCTCTCGGACTAGCGGGGGCCCTAATATTGACGAGCAGTACTTC. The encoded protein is CASSPSRTSGGPNIDEQYF.

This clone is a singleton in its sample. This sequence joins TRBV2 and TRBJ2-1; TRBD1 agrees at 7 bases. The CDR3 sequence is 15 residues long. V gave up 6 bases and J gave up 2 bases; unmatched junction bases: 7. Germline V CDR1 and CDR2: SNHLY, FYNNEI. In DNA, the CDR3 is TGTGCCAGCAGCGAAACAGGGGTCGCCTACAATGAGCAGTTCTTC. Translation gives CASSETGVAYNEQFF.

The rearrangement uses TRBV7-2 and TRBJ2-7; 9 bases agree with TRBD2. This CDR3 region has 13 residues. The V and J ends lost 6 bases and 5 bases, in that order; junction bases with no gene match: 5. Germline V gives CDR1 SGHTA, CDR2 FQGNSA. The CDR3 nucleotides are TGTGCCAGCAGAGGGACTAGCACCCACGAGCAGTACTTC. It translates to CASRGTSTHEQYF.

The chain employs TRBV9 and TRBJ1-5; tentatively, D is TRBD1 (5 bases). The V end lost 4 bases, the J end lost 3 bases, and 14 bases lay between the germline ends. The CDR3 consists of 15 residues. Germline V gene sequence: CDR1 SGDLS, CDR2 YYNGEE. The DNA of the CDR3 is TGTGCCAGCAGCTGGAATGGGGGGAACAATCAGCCCCAGCATTTT. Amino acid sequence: CASSWNGGNNQPQHF.

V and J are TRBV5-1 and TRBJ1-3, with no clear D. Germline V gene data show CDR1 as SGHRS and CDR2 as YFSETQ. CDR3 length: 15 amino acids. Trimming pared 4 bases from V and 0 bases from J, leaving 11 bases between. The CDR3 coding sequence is TGCGCCAGCAGCACCTCTGGTCTCTCTGGAAACACCATATATTTT. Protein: CASSTSGLSGNTIYF.

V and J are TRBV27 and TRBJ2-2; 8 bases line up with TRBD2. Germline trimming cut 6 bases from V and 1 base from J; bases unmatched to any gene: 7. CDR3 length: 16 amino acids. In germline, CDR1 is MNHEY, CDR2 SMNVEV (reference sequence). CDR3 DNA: TGTGCCAGCAGAAAGCTCGCGGGAGGGAACACCGGGGAGCTGTTTTTT. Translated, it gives CASRKLAGGNTGELFF.

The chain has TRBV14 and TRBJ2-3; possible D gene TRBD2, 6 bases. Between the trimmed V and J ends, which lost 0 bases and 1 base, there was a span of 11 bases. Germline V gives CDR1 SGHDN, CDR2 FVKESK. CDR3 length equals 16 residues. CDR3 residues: CASSQDRGLGTDTQYF. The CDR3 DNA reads TGTGCCAGCAGCCAAGATCGGGGGTTGGGCACAGATACGCAGTATTTT.

CDR3 DNA sequence: TGTGCCAGCAGTGAAGGGTACGGGGGCGATTACAATGAGCAGTTCTTC. This codes for CASSEGYGGDYNEQFF. V and J are TRBV2 and TRBJ2-1; D is possibly TRBD1 or TRBD2 (6 bases each). Between the trimmed V and J ends, which lost 1 base and 4 bases, there was a span of 14 bases. The CDR3 has 16 residues. CDR1 is SNHLY and CDR2 is FYNNEI in the germline V gene.